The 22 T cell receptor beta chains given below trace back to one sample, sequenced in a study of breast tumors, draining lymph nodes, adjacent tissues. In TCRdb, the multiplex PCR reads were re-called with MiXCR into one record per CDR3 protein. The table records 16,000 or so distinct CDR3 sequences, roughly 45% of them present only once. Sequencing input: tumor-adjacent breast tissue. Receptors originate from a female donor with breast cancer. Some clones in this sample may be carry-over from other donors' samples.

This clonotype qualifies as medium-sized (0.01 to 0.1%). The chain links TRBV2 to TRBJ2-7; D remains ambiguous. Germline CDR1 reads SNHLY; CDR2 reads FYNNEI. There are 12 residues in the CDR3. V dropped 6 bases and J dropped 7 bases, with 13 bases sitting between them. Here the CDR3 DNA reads TGTGCCAGCAGATTCGACTTGAGTGAGCAGTACTTC. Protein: CASRFDLSEQYF.

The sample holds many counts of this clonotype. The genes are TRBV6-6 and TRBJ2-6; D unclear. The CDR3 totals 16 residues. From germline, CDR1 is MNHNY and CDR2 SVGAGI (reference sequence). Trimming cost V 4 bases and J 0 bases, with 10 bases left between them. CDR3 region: CASSSTFDSGANVLTF. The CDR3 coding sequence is TGTGCCAGCAGTTCCACATTTGACTCTGGGGCCAACGTCCTGACTTTC.

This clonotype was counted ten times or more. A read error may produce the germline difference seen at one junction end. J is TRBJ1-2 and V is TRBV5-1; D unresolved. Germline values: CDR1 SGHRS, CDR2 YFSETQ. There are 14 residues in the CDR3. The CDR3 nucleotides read TGCGCCAGCAGCTTGGTTCCAGGAATCTACGGCTACGCCTTC. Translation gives CASSLVPGIYGYAF.

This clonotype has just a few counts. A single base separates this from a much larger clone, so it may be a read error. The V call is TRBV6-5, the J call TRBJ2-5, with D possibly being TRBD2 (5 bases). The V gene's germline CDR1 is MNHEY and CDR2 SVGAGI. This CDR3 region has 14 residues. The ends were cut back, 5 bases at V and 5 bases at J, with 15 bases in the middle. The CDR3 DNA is TGTGCCAGCAGTCGAGGGCTCCTGGACGAGACCCAGTACTTC. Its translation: CASSRGLLDETQYF.

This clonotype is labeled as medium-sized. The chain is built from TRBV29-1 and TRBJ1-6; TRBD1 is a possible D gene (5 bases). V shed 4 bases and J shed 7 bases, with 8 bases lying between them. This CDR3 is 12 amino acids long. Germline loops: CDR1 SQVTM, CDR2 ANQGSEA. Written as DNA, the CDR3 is TGCAGCGTTGGTGGGGGAAATTCACCCCTCCACTTT. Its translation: CSVGGGNSPLHF.

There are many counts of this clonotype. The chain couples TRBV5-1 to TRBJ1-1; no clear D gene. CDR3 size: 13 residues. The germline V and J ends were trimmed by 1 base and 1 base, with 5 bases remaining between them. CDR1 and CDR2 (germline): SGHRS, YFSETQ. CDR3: CASSLLANTEAFF. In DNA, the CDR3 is TGCGCCAGCAGCTTGTTGGCGAACACTGAAGCTTTCTTT.

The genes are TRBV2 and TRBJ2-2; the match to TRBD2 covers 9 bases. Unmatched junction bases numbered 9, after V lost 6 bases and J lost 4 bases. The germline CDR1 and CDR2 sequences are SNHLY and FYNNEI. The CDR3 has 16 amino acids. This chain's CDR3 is CASRFLAGDSTGELFF. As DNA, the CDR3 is TGTGCCAGCAGATTCTTAGCGGGAGACTCCACCGGGGAGCTGTTTTTT.

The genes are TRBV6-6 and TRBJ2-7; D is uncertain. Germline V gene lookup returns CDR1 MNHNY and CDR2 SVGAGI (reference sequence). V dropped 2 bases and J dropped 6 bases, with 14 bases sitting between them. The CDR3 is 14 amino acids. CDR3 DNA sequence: TGTGCCAGCAGTTACCCTCAGGAAGGACCCGAGCAGTACTTC. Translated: CASSYPQEGPEQYF.

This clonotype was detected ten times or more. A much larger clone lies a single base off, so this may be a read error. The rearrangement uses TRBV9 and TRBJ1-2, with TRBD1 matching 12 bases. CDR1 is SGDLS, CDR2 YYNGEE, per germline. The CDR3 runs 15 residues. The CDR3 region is CASSVGTGGNYGSTF. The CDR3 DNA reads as TGTGCCAGCAGCGTTGGGACAGGGGGCAACTATGGCTCCACCTTC.

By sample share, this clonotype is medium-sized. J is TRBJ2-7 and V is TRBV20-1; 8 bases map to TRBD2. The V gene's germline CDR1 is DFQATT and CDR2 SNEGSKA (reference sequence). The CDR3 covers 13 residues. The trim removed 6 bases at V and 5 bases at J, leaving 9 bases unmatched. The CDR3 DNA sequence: TGCAGTGCCATCAGCGGGAGTGTCCACGAGCAGTACTTC. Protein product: CSAISGSVHEQYF.

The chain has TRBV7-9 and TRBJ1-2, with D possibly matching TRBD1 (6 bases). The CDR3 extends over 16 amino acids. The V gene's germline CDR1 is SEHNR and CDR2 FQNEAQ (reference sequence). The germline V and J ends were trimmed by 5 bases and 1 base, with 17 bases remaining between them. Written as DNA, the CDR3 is TGTGCCAGCAGCGTAGGCAGGGGAAGGTTTAACTATGGCTACACCTTC. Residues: CASSVGRGRFNYGYTF.

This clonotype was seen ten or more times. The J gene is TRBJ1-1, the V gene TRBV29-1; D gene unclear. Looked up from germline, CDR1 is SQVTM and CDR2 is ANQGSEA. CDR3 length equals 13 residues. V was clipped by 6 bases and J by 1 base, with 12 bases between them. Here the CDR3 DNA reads TGCAGCGTGGACGACGCAGGGAACACTGAAGCTTTCTTT. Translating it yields CSVDDAGNTEAFF.

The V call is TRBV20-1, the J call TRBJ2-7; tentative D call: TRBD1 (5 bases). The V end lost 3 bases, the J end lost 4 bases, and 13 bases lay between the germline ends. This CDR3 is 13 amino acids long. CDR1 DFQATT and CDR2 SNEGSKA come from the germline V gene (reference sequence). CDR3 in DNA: TGCAGTGCTAGCCTCAGGGTCTCATACGAGCAGTACTTC. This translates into CSASLRVSYEQYF.

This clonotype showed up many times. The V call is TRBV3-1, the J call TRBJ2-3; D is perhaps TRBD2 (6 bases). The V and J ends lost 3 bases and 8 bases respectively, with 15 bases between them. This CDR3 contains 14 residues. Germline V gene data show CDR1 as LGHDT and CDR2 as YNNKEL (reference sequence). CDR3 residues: CASSHAGPFGTQYF. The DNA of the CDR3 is TGTGCCAGCAGCCATGCGGGACCGTTTGGTACGCAGTATTTT.

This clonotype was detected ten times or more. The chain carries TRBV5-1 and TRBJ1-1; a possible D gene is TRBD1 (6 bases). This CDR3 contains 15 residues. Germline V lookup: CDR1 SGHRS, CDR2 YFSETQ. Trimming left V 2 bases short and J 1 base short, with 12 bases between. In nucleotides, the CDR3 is TGCGCCAGCAGCTTACGTTCGACAGGGAACACTGAAGCTTTCTTT. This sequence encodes CASSLRSTGNTEAFF.

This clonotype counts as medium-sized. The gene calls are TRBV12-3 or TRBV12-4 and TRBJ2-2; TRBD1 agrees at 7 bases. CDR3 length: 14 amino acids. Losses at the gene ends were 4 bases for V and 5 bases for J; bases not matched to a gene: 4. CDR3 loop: CASSSGGKTGELFF. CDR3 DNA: TGTGCCAGCAGTTCAGGGGGTAAGACCGGGGAGCTGTTTTTT.

The CDR3 loop reads CASSLQGARSTEAFF. The DNA for the CDR3 is TGTGCCAGCAGCCTACAGGGGGCGCGGAGCACTGAAGCTTTCTTT. V usage is TRBV28 and J usage is TRBJ1-1; 9 bases align to TRBD1. This CDR3 is 15 amino acids long. Per germline, CDR1 MDHEN and CDR2 SYDVKM. Trimming at V came to 6 bases and at J to 4 bases, leaving 9 bases not matched to a gene.

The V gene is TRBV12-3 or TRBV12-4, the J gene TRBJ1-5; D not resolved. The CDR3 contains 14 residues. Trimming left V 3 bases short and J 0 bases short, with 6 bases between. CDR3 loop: CASSFGLSNQPQHF. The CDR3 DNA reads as TGTGCCAGCAGTTTCGGGCTTAGCAATCAGCCCCAGCATTTT.

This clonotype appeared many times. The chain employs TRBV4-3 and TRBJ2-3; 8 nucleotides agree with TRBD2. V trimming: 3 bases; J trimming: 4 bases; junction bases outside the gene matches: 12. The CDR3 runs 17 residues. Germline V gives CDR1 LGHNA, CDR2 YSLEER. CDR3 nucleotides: TGCGCCAGCAGCCACCAAGTGAACGGGGGGGCCTCAGATACGCAGTATTTT. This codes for CASSHQVNGGASDTQYF.

The CDR3: CASRGAGLDEKLFF. The DNA for the CDR3 is TGTGCCAGCAGAGGGGCAGGGCTTGATGAAAAACTGTTTTTT. V is TRBV4-2 and J is TRBJ1-4, with D possibly TRBD1 on 5 matching bases. Germline loops: CDR1 LGHNA, CDR2 YNFKEQ. The V end lost 6 bases, the J end lost 6 bases, and 14 bases lay between the germline ends. This CDR3 is 14 amino acids long.

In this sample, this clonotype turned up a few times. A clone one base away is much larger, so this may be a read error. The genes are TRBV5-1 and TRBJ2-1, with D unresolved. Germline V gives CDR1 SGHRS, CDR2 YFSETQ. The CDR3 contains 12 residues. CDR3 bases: TGCGCCAGCAGCTTGCCCAGTAATGAGCACTTCTTC. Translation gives CASSLPSNEHFF.

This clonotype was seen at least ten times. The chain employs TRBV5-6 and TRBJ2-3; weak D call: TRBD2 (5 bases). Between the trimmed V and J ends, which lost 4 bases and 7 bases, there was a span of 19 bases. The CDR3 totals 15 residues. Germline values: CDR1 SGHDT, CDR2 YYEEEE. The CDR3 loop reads CASSAEGLYENTQYF. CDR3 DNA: TGTGCCAGCAGCGCTGAGGGTCTCTATGAGAATACGCAGTATTTT.